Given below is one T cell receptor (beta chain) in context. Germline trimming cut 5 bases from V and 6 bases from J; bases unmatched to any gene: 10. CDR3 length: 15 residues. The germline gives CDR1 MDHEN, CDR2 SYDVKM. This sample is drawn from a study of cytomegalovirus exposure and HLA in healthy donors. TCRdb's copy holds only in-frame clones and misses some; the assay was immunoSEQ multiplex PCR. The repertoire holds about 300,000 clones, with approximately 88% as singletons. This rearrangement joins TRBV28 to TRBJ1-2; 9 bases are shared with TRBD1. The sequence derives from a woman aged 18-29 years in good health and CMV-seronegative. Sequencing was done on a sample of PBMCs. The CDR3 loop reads CASSQTGGYGDGYTF. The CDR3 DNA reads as TGTGCCAGCAGTCAAACAGGGGGCTACGGGGATGGCTACACCTTC.